These T cell receptor beta chains were read from a single sample in a study of T cells in Graves' hyperthyroidism and ophthalmopathy. Via MiXCR, TCRdb re-called the multiplex PCR reads, giving one row per CDR3 protein. The sample has roughly 250,000 distinct CDR3 sequences; roughly 17% are singletons. The sequencing input was blood. The receptors here all came from a young woman with Graves' ophthalmopathy. CDR3s include the opening cysteine and the closing phenylalanine or tryptophan. The D gene is left open where the match is weak.

v_call: TRBV20-1; j_call: TRBJ2-3; cdr3_length: 17; d_call: TRBD2; cdr3_aa: CSARAGTSGSSGDTQYF
v_call: TRBV5-8; j_call: TRBJ2-3; cdr3_length: 15; d_call: TRBD2; cdr3_aa: CASSFGGGLTDTQYF
v_call: TRBV28; j_call: TRBJ2-7; cdr3_length: 14; d_call: TRBD2; cdr3_aa: CASSYRTRSYEQYF
v_call: TRBV28; j_call: TRBJ1-2; cdr3_length: 18; d_call: .; cdr3_aa: CASSSHINPWPGDYGYTF
v_call: TRBV2; j_call: TRBJ2-2; cdr3_length: 14; d_call: TRBD2; cdr3_aa: CASSVTSDTGELFF
v_call: TRBV29-1; j_call: TRBJ2-1; cdr3_length: 16; d_call: TRBD1; cdr3_aa: CSVDLRDRGQYNEQFF
v_call: TRBV20-1; j_call: TRBJ1-1; cdr3_length: 12; d_call: .; cdr3_aa: CSVQSGNTEAFF
v_call: TRBV2; j_call: TRBJ2-7; cdr3_length: 11; d_call: .; cdr3_aa: CASSARHEQYF
v_call: TRBV11-2; j_call: TRBJ2-2; cdr3_length: 15; d_call: TRBD2; cdr3_aa: CASSLTSGIVGELFF
v_call: TRBV30; j_call: TRBJ2-5; cdr3_length: 14; d_call: TRBD1; cdr3_aa: CAWSVGGHQETQYF
v_call: TRBV6-2/TRBV6-3; j_call: TRBJ2-3; cdr3_length: 16; d_call: TRBD1; cdr3_aa: CASSSDRGRGTDTQYF